The following is a T cell receptor (beta chain) sequence with its context. TCRdb's table, derived via immunoSEQ multiplex PCR, lists solely in-frame clones and lacks some. The repertoire holds 120,000 to 150,000 clones, with roughly 89% as singletons. This sample is drawn from a study of blood T cell repertoires in COVID-19. The CDR3 totals 13 residues. Germline CDR1 is MNHNY and CDR2 is SVGAGI (reference sequence). Trimming removed 5 bases from V and 8 bases from J; junction bases left unmatched: 8. The chain is built from TRBV6-6 and TRBJ1-1, with 7 nucleotides matching TRBD1. The source is a human donor in a cohort sampled during active COVID-19. The sequencing input was peripheral blood. CDR3 protein: CASSHLGQVEAFF. DNA of the CDR3: TGTGCCAGCAGTCATCTTGGACAGGTAGAAGCTTTCTTT.